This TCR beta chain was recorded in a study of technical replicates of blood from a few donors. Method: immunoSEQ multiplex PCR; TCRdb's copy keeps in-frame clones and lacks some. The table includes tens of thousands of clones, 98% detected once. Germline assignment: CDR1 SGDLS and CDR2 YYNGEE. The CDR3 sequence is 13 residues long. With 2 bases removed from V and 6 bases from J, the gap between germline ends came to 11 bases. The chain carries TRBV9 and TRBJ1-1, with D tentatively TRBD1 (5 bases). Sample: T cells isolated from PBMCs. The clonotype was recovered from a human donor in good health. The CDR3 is CASSVGGYAEAFF. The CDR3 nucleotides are TGTGCCAGCAGCGTGGGGGGTTACGCTGAAGCTTTCTTT. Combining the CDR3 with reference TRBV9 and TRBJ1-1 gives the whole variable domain DSGVTQTPKHLITATGQRVTLRCSPRSGDLSVYWYQQSLDQGLQFLIQYYNGEERAKGNILERFSAQQFPDLHSELNLSSLELGDSALYFCASSVGGYAEAFFGQGTRLTVV.